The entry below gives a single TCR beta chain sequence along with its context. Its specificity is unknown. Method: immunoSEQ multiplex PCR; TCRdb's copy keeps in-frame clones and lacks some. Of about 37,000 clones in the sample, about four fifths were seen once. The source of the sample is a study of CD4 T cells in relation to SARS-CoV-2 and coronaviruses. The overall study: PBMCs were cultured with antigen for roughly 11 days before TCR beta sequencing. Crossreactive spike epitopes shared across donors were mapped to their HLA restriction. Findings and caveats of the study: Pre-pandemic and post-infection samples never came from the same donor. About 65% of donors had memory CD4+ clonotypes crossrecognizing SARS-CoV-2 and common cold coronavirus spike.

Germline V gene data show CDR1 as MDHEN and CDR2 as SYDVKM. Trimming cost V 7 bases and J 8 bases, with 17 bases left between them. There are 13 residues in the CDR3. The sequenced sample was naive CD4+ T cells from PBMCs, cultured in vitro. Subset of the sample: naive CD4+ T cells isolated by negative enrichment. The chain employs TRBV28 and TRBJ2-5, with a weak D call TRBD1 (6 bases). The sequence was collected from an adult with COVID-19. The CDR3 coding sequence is TGTGCCAGCATCTCGGTCGGTGGGACAACCCAGTACTTC. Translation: CASISVGGTTQYF. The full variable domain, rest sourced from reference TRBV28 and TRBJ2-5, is DVKVTQSSRYLVKRTGEKVFLECVQDMDHENMFWYRQDPGLGLRLIYFSYDVKMKEKGDIPEGYSVSREKKERFSLILESASTNQTSMYLCASISVGGTTQYFGPGTRLLVL.